This TCR beta chain came from a study of T cell repertoires in cytomegalovirus infection. Study-wide context: Public TCR beta signatures indicated both CMV infection and matching HLA type.

As regards this clonotype: The antigen remains undetermined.

Whole-study results and caveats: The response measured ex vivo was dominated by TCR beta clonotypes (HLA-C-restricted and CMV-specific). Carriage of CMV together with the relevant HLA was identifiable through cumulative public TCR beta family frequency.

This CDR3 spans 15 amino acids. CDR1 and CDR2 (germline): SEHNR, FQNEAQ (reference sequence). V was shortened by 3 bases and J by 2 bases, with 13 bases between the two germline ends. TCRdb fed the reads into MiXCR, producing one record per CDR3 protein. The sample carries about 680,000 distinct CDR3 sequences, 20% to 25% recorded once. This sequence joins TRBV7-9 and TRBJ1-2; D may be TRBD1 (6 bases). The sequencing input was CD8+ T cells from PBMCs. The receptor comes from a human donor in good health (CMV status not recorded). Some clones in this sample may be carry-over from other donors' samples. CDR3 DNA: TGTGCCAGCAGCTTCCGGGACAACGAAAACTATGGCTACACCTTC. This gives the protein CASSFRDNENYGYTF.